A single sample is the source of the 22 T cell receptor beta chains below, sequenced in a study of blood T cells in healthy people across ages. Through a sample-barcoded 5' primer and a J-beta primer mix, a second PCR was run for 7 to 11 cycles. TCRdb ran MiXCR on the 5' RACE reads and lists one entry per CDR3 protein. Altogether just under 900,000 distinct CDR3 sequences are present, roughly 26% being singletons, with the ten largest covering around a sixth. Sequencing was carried out using blood. The receptors were sampled from an elderly woman in good health.

Ten or more counts support this clonotype. V and J are TRBV6-2 or TRBV6-3 and TRBJ2-1; a possible D gene is TRBD2 (5 bases). This CDR3 has 12 residues. Germline V gene sequence: CDR1 MNHEY, CDR2 SVGEGT. Deletions cut 2 bases from V and 10 bases from J, with 9 bases between. CDR3: CASSYPTREQFF. The CDR3 DNA sequence: TGTGCCAGCAGTTACCCTACTAGGGAGCAGTTCTTC.

The CDR3 reads CASSLKGFEGYEQYF. In DNA form, the CDR3 reads TGTGCCAGCAGTTTAAAGGGGTTTGAAGGCTACGAGCAGTACTTC. The chain uses TRBV27 and TRBJ2-7; D is possibly TRBD1 (5 bases). Trimming shortened V by 2 bases and J by 3 bases, and 14 bases separated the two germline ends. Germline V CDR1 and CDR2: MNHEY, SMNVEV (reference sequence). The CDR3 is 15 residues long.

This clonotype occurred many times. This rearrangement joins TRBV7-7 to TRBJ2-1; TRBD1 matches 8 bases. Germline values: CDR1 SSHAT, CDR2 FNYEAQ (reference sequence). This CDR3 is 13 amino acids long. Germline trimming cut 4 bases from V and 9 bases from J; bases unmatched to any gene: 5. The CDR3 loop reads CASSSDRVGEQFF. As DNA, the CDR3 is TGTGCCAGCAGCTCGGACAGGGTCGGTGAGCAGTTCTTC.

The CDR3 loop is CSAIGPADTQYF. CDR3 nucleotide sequence: TGCAGTGCAATAGGTCCGGCGGATACGCAGTATTTT. The chain combines TRBV20-1 with TRBJ2-3; D is undetermined. The CDR3 is made up of 12 amino acids. The V gene's germline CDR1 is DFQATT and CDR2 SNEGSKA (reference sequence). The V and J ends lost 6 bases and 6 bases respectively, with 13 bases between them.

In its sample, this clonotype was seen a few times. This chain joins TRBV5-8 and TRBJ2-1; TRBD2 matches 9 bases. Germline loops: CDR1 SGHTS, CDR2 YDEGEE. The CDR3 spans 15 residues. V dropped 2 bases and J dropped 6; count of bases not matched to a gene: 6. This CDR3 reads CASSFAGGPGNEQFF. The DNA of the CDR3 is TGTGCCAGCAGCTTCGCGGGGGGGCCGGGCAATGAGCAGTTCTTC.

This clonotype occurred many times. The chain couples TRBV7-9 to TRBJ2-5; 12 bases map to TRBD1. Germline V CDR1 and CDR2: SEHNR, FQNEAQ (reference sequence). The junction had 7 bases not matched to a gene; V was cut back by 6 bases and J by 5 bases. The CDR3 extends over 15 amino acids. Here the CDR3 DNA reads TGTGCCAGCAGTACCCGGGACAGGGGGCAGGAGACCCAGTACTTC. Translating it yields CASSTRDRGQETQYF.

This chain connects TRBV20-1 to TRBJ2-6; D unclear. CDR1 DFQATT and CDR2 SNEGSKA come from the germline V gene (reference sequence). The V gene lost 4 bases and the J gene lost 0 bases, with 16 bases spanning the gap. The CDR3 runs 17 residues. The CDR3 nucleotides are TGCAGTGCTATACCTACAGCCGAACGCTCTGGGGCCAACGTCCTGACTTTC. It specifies CSAIPTAERSGANVLTF.

The table lists this clonotype with many counts. The chain recombines TRBV12-3 or TRBV12-4 with TRBJ2-1; D not certain. V was clipped by 6 bases and J by 2 bases, with 20 bases between them. The CDR3 is 17 amino acids. The CDR3 coding sequence is TGTGCCAGCAGCCCAGAATCTACTCGAGGCCCCTACAATGAGCAGTTCTTC. Its translation: CASSPESTRGPYNEQFF.

This clonotype was counted between two and nine times. This sequence joins TRBV20-1 and TRBJ1-1, with D possibly TRBD1 on 6 matching bases. This CDR3 contains 16 residues. Germline lookup yields CDR1 DFQATT and CDR2 SNEGSKA (reference sequence). Trimming took off 7 bases at V and 1 base at J, with 22 bases between the two ends. CDR3 sequence reads: CSVSLGGPRPNTEAFF. The CDR3 DNA reads TGCAGTGTTTCCCTGGGGGGGCCCCGACCGAACACTGAAGCTTTCTTT.

The rearrangement joins TRBV7-9 to TRBJ1-1; D is undetermined. There are 12 residues in the CDR3. V lost 4 bases, J lost 4 bases, and 7 bases lay in between. Germline values: CDR1 SEHNR, CDR2 FQNEAQ (reference sequence). CDR3: CASSYRPTEAFF. The CDR3 nucleotides read TGTGCCAGCAGCTACCGGCCCACTGAAGCTTTCTTT.

This clonotype has a count of ten or more. This may be a read error: a much more frequent sequence differs by one nucleotide. The chain joins TRBV4-1 to TRBJ2-5; 7 bases agree with TRBD1. The CDR3 has 15 residues. V was clipped by 4 bases and J by 11 bases; unmatched bases: 16. Germline assignment: CDR1 MGHRA and CDR2 YSYEKL. CDR3 nucleotides: TGCGCCAGCAGCCTGCGGACAGGTGAATACAATGAGCAGTACTTC. Amino acids: CASSLRTGEYNEQYF.

This clonotype appeared many times. This chain joins TRBV7-2 and TRBJ2-3, with 7 bases that match TRBD1. This CDR3 has 13 residues. V dropped 6 bases and J dropped 3; count of bases not matched to a gene: 3. The germline gives CDR1 SGHTA, CDR2 FQGNSA. CDR3 region: CASRQGRTDTQYF. For the CDR3, the DNA is TGTGCCAGCAGACAGGGGCGGACAGATACGCAGTATTTT.

This clonotype was seen only a few times. V and J are TRBV2 and TRBJ1-2; 8 bases fit TRBD1. After removal of 7 bases from V and 6 bases from J, the junction contained 7 bases not matched to a gene. Germline V gene lookup returns CDR1 SNHLY and CDR2 FYNNEI. This CDR3 contains 13 residues. The CDR3 spells CASTKQGGHGYTF. The CDR3 bases are TGTGCCAGCACTAAACAGGGGGGACATGGCTACACCTTC.

This clonotype was observed a single time. Possible read error: a much larger clone is one base away. The chain is built from TRBV28 and TRBJ2-5; tentatively, D is TRBD2 (6 bases). The CDR3 extends over 14 amino acids. Germline V gene lookup returns CDR1 MDHEN and CDR2 SYDVKM. V dropped 10 bases and J dropped 5 bases, with 20 bases sitting between them. The DNA of the CDR3 is TGTGCCAACAGATTGGGGGGAGTAAAGGAGACCCAGTACTTC. This encodes CANRLGGVKETQYF.

This clonotype was observed at least ten times. The V and J genes are TRBV29-1 and TRBJ1-5; D not certain. CDR1 and CDR2 from the germline V gene are SQVTM and ANQGSEA. There are 13 residues in the CDR3. Trimming took 3 bases from V and 0 from J, leaving 6 bases between them. The CDR3 here is CSVETNSNQPQHF. DNA of the CDR3: TGCAGCGTTGAGACGAATAGCAATCAGCCCCAGCATTTT.

The J gene is TRBJ1-5, the V gene TRBV19; D is possibly TRBD1 (6 bases). V was clipped by 7 bases and J by 9 bases, with 25 bases between them. Germline V lookup: CDR1 LNHDA, CDR2 SQIVND (reference sequence). CDR3 length: 16 residues. CDR3 bases: TGTGCCAGTAATCACCTCAGGGGACTCAACCGGGGGCCCCAGCATTTT. It is translated as CASNHLRGLNRGPQHF.

This clonotype was detected ten times or more. V usage is TRBV20-1 and J usage is TRBJ2-5, with 9 bases fitting TRBD2. CDR1 and CDR2 from the germline V gene are DFQATT and SNEGSKA (reference sequence). The V gene end was trimmed by 3 bases and the J gene end by 13 bases; junction bases not matched to a gene: 9. This CDR3 has 12 residues. CDR3 in amino acids: CSASLSGGPRYF. The CDR3 bases are TGCAGTGCTAGTCTTAGCGGGGGTCCGCGGTACTTC.

The CDR3 DNA follows: TGCGCCAGCAGCCAAGAGGGAGCGGGGCCTAGCACAGATACGCAGTATTTT. Residues: CASSQEGAGPSTDTQYF. The chain carries TRBV4-1 and TRBJ2-3; 7 positions match TRBD2. CDR3 length equals 17 residues. Germline V gene sequence: CDR1 MGHRA, CDR2 YSYEKL. V trimming: 0 bases; J trimming: 0 bases; junction bases outside the gene matches: 6.

This clonotype was seen ten or more times. The chain has TRBV7-2 and TRBJ2-7, with D maybe TRBD1 (5 bases). This CDR3 spans 13 amino acids. Trimming stripped 3 bases from V and 7 bases from J, with 13 bases between. Looked up from germline, CDR1 is SGHTA and CDR2 is FQGNSA. The CDR3 bases are TGTGCCAGCAGCTTTGACAGTCTGTCGGAGCAGTACTTC. Amino acid sequence: CASSFDSLSEQYF.

This clonotype was observed many times. The chain joins TRBV7-9 to TRBJ1-2, with D perhaps TRBD1 (5 bases). Per germline, CDR1 SEHNR and CDR2 FQNEAQ (reference sequence). The ends were cut back, 6 bases at V and 8 bases at J, with 16 bases in the middle. The CDR3 totals 13 residues. The CDR3 nucleotides are TGTGCCAGCAGTGACGGGGCAGTCGAGGGCTACACCTTC. The encoded protein is CASSDGAVEGYTF.

The rearrangement joins TRBV6-2 or TRBV6-3 to TRBJ1-5; D is unclear. Trimming took off 4 bases at V and 4 bases at J, with 14 bases between the two ends. The germline gives CDR1 MNHEY, CDR2 SVGEGT. The CDR3 runs to 15 residues. The chain's CDR3 is CASSSTELRNQPQHF. CDR3 DNA: TGTGCCAGCAGTTCCACAGAGTTGCGGAATCAGCCCCAGCATTTT.

The gene calls are TRBV11-2 and TRBJ2-3, with D perhaps given as TRBD1 or TRBD2 (5 bases each). The V gene's germline CDR1 is SGHAT and CDR2 FQNNGV. There are 16 residues in the CDR3. The V end was cut by 2 bases, the J end by 2 bases, with 14 bases between. The CDR3 sequence is CASSLRQRGLTDTQYF. CDR3 nucleotides: TGTGCCAGCAGCTTAAGACAGCGCGGACTCACAGATACGCAGTATTTT.